The clone carrying this T cell receptor (beta chain) was recorded at least ten times. Its target is unknown. The data originate from a study of neurological immune-mediated disorders. The study's findings and limits: In HTLV-1-associated myelopathy, TCR clonal expansion was greatest, and in multiple sclerosis it was least, below healthy controls. The study phylogenetically grouped the repertoires of 18 of 34 multiple sclerosis patients into one related-CDR3 cluster, a possible signature.

The V and J ends lost 4 bases and 8 bases, in that order; junction bases with no gene match: 9. CDR3 length: 14 amino acids. Looked up from germline, CDR1 is MNHEY and CDR2 is SVGEGT. 5'RACE employing 10-nucleotide random UMIs yielded the cDNA. Using its own MiXCR run on the 5' RACE reads, TCRdb lists one record per CDR3 protein. Of about 62,000 distinct CDR3 sequences listed, 4% to 5.5% are singletons. Source material: PBMCs. The V and J genes are TRBV6-2 or TRBV6-3 and TRBJ1-2, with TRBD1 identical over 8 bases. The receptor was derived from a woman aged 45-65 years with multiple sclerosis. The CDR3 loop is CASSSDREVRGYTF. CDR3 coding DNA: TGTGCCAGCAGTTCGGACAGGGAAGTTCGAGGCTACACCTTC.